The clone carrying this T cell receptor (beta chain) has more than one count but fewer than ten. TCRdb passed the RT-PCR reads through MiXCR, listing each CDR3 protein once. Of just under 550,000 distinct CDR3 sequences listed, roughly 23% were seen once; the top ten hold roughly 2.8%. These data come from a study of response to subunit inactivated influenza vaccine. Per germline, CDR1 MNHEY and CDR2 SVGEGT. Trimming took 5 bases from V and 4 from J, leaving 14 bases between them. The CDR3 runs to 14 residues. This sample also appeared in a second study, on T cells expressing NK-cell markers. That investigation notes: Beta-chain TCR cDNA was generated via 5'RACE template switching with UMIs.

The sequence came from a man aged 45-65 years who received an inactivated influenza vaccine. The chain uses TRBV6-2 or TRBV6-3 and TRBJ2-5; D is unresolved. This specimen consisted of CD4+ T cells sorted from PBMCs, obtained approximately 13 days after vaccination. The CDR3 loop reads CASSRPASAETQYF. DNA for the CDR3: TGTGCCAGCAGTCGCCCCGCCAGCGCAGAGACCCAGTACTTC.